This entry concerns a single TCR beta chain. Its antigen remains unidentified. Some clones are missing from TCRdb's copy, which holds only in-frame ones; the method was immunoSEQ multiplex PCR. The table lists about 10,000 clones, just over 90% of them singletons. Germline V lookup: CDR1 SGDLS, CDR2 YYNGEE. Trimming removed 4 bases from V and 1 base from J, with 6 bases in between. The CDR3 runs 13 residues. These data come from a study of chemoradiotherapy in HPV16-positive cancers. Study results and limitations: Non-HPV-specific T cells did not expand in tumors during treatment, whereas candidate HPV-specific clones and E7-related motifs did.

Source: blood, taken from a patient who underwent chemoradiotherapy. V usage is TRBV9 and J usage is TRBJ2-4, with D maybe TRBD2 (5 bases). This receptor was identified in a human donor with HPV-associated anogenital cancer. This CDR3 is CASSRGAKNIQYF. Here the CDR3 DNA reads TGTGCCAGCAGCCGAGGGGCCAAAAACATTCAGTACTTC.